Sequencing of this TCR beta chain was carried out in a study of blood T cell repertoires in COVID-19. Study-wide background: Sample material is recorded as cDNA or gDNA derived from T cells, B-cell-depleted T cells, or PBMCs.

Trimming took 5 bases from V and 5 from J, leaving 10 bases between them. Germline CDR1 reads SEHNR; CDR2 reads FQNEAQ (reference sequence). The CDR3 sequence is 13 residues long. Per the original methods: Amplifying reference gene primers gave estimates of nucleated cell counts. Some clones are missing from TCRdb's copy, which holds only in-frame ones; the method was immunoSEQ multiplex PCR. From that table come the V and J calls and clone size; the DNA was used to work out D and trimming. The profile shows around 170,000 clones, roughly 70% of them singletons. This clone was found once. The chain joins TRBV7-9 to TRBJ1-5; the D is unclear. The sequencing input was peripheral blood. The clonotype originates from an elderly woman with acute or convalescent COVID-19. CDR3 residues: CASSAYSDQPQHF. Here the CDR3 DNA reads TGTGCCAGCAGCGCATACAGTGATCAGCCCCAGCATTTT. The full variable domain, in which reference TRBV7-9 and TRBJ1-5 provide the parts outside the CDR3, is DTGVSQNPRHKITKRGQNVTFRCDPISEHNRLYWYRQTLGQGPEFLTYFQNEAQLEKSRLLSDRFSAERPKGSFSTLEIQRTEQGDSAMYLCASSAYSDQPQHFGDGTRLSIL.